Each of the 16 T cell receptor beta chains below was sequenced from the same sample in a study of OX40 agonist ivuxolimab in advanced cancers. Using immunoSEQ multiplex PCR, the repertoire was profiled, and TCRdb retains in-frame clones only, with some absent. The data show approximately 66,000 clones, less than 90% seen once. Sequencing was performed on CD4+ or CD8+ T cells sorted from blood, taken in a trial of the OX40 agonist ivuxolimab. The source is an adult with an advanced solid tumor such as melanoma, head and neck, liver or kidney cancer.

V and J are TRBV7-2 and TRBJ1-2; 9 bases line up with TRBD1. The CDR3 extends over 16 amino acids. Germline CDR1 and CDR2: SGHTA and FQGNSA. V shed 3 bases and J 8 bases; nucleotides not matched to a gene: 13. The CDR3 loop reads CASSLTTGGLGLGYTF. The CDR3 DNA is TGTGCCAGCAGCTTGACGACAGGGGGTTTAGGTCTGGGCTACACCTTC.

This chain links TRBV29-1 with TRBJ1-5, with D possibly TRBD1 on 5 matching bases. Between the trimmed V and J ends, which lost 5 bases and 7 bases, there was a span of 12 bases. Germline V gives CDR1 SQVTM, CDR2 ANQGSEA. The CDR3 runs to 12 residues. This CDR3 is CSVSQGGQPQHF. Here the CDR3 DNA reads TGCAGCGTTAGTCAGGGTGGGCAGCCCCAGCATTTT.

The rearrangement links TRBV11-3 to TRBJ2-1; 7 nucleotides agree with TRBD2. V shed 3 bases, J shed 6 bases, and the junction held 5 bases outside the gene matches. Per germline, CDR1 SGHNT and CDR2 YENEEA. The length of the CDR3 is 14 residues. Written as DNA, the CDR3 is TGTGCCAGCAGCTTTCGGACTAGTCTCAATGAGCAGTTCTTC. It yields the protein CASSFRTSLNEQFF.

There are a few counts of this clone. This chain uses TRBV11-2 with TRBJ2-1, with TRBD1 matching 8 bases. CDR3 length: 17 residues. V was pared by 1 base and J by 2 bases, with 7 bases of the junction left unmatched. Germline lookup yields CDR1 SGHAT and CDR2 FQNNGV. This CDR3 is CASSLGNRGYTYNEQFF. CDR3 bases: TGTGCCAGCAGCTTAGGAAACAGGGGGTACACCTACAATGAGCAGTTCTTC.

This clone is deemed medium-sized. The J gene is TRBJ1-5, the V gene TRBV5-1; no clear D gene. This CDR3 contains 16 residues. Trimming pared 6 bases from V and 0 bases from J, leaving 16 bases between. The germline gives CDR1 SGHRS, CDR2 YFSETQ. The CDR3 is CASTDYLIYSNQPQHF. Written as DNA, the CDR3 is TGCGCCAGCACCGACTACCTGATTTATAGCAATCAGCCCCAGCATTTT.

The chain joins TRBV11-2 to TRBJ2-5; 8 bases align to TRBD2. Trimming at V came to 2 bases and at J to 7 bases, leaving 6 bases not matched to a gene. This CDR3 contains 14 residues. Germline CDR1 is SGHAT and CDR2 is FQNNGV. This CDR3 reads CASSLSGGRGTQYF. CDR3 sequence (DNA): TGTGCCAGCAGCTTAAGCGGGGGAAGAGGGACCCAGTACTTC.

V usage is TRBV7-6 and J usage is TRBJ2-2; D is possibly TRBD1 (6 bases). The CDR3 consists of 16 residues. Germline assignment: CDR1 SGHVS and CDR2 FNYEAQ. The ends were cut back, 5 bases at V and 1 base at J, with 14 bases in the middle. The CDR3 DNA sequence: TGTGCCAGCAGCCCACGACAGGTAGAGAACACCGGGGAGCTGTTTTTT. It yields the protein CASSPRQVENTGELFF.

V and J are TRBV7-2 and TRBJ2-5; 7 bases are a match to TRBD2. V trimming: 5 bases; J trimming: 9 bases; junction bases outside the gene matches: 9. Germline CDR1 reads SGHTA; CDR2 reads FQGNSA. The length of the CDR3 is 13 residues. This CDR3 reads CASSPRLAVAQYF. CDR3 DNA: TGTGCCAGCAGCCCCCGACTAGCTGTGGCCCAGTACTTC.

The gene calls are TRBV27 and TRBJ1-1; 8 positions match TRBD1. The CDR3 is made up of 16 amino acids. Germline values: CDR1 MNHEY, CDR2 SMNVEV (reference sequence). V trimming: 5 bases; J trimming: 4 bases; junction bases outside the gene matches: 12. CDR3 DNA: TGTGCCAGCAGTCAGGGACAGGCCAGGGTGAGCACTGAAGCTTTCTTT. It yields the protein CASSQGQARVSTEAFF.

In this sample, this clone turned up a few times. Different DNA sequences within this sample yield the same CDR3. The V call is TRBV7-2, the J call TRBJ1-2; 9 bases are a match to TRBD1. V shed 4 bases, J shed 4 bases, and the junction held 7 bases outside the gene matches. The germline CDR1 and CDR2 sequences are SGHTA and FQGNSA. The CDR3 loop spans 15 amino acids. The CDR3 DNA reads as TGTGCCAGCAGCTCCACAGGGGGCGCTGGCTATGGCTACACCTTC. Amino acid sequence: CASSSTGGAGYGYTF.

The CDR3 bases are TGTGCCAGCTCCCCCCCCGGGGACAGACTCAATTCACCCCTCCACTTT. It codes for CASSPPGDRLNSPLHF. V is TRBV18 and J is TRBJ1-6; 7 bases agree with TRBD1. This CDR3 region has 16 residues. Germline V gives CDR1 KGHSH, CDR2 LQKENI. The junction had 12 bases not matched to a gene; V was cut back by 6 bases and J by 7 bases. Drawing the rest from reference TRBV18 and TRBJ1-6, the complete variable domain is NAGVMQNPRHLVRRRGQEARLRCSPMKGHSHVYWYRQLPEEGLKFMVYLQKENIIDESGMPKERFSAEFPKEGPSILRIQQVVRGDSAAYFCASSPPGDRLNSPLHFGNGTRLTVT.

This rearrangement joins TRBV7-9 to TRBJ2-3; 8 nucleotides agree with TRBD1. The trim removed 4 bases at V and 4 bases at J, leaving 7 bases unmatched. The V gene's germline CDR1 is SEHNR and CDR2 FQNEAQ (reference sequence). The CDR3 is 15 amino acids. The CDR3 DNA reads as TGTGCCAGCAGCTCCAGACAGGGGCCGGCAGATACGCAGTATTTT. It yields the protein CASSSRQGPADTQYF.

The rearrangement links TRBV5-5 to TRBJ2-1; D tentatively reads TRBD1 or TRBD2 (7 bases each). In germline, CDR1 is SGHKS, CDR2 YYEKEE (reference sequence). V dropped 5 bases and J dropped 5 bases, with 17 bases sitting between them. The CDR3 extends over 15 amino acids. CDR3 DNA sequence: TGTGCCAGCAGATCCAGGGGGGGCCTTGACAATGAGCAGTTCTTC. Protein: CASRSRGGLDNEQFF.

The chain links TRBV11-3 to TRBJ2-7, with 8 bases identical to TRBD1. The CDR3 covers 14 residues. J gave up 6 bases and V 1 base, and 5 bases lay outside the gene matches. Germline CDR1 and CDR2: SGHNT and YENEEA. CDR3 in DNA: TGTGCCAGCAGCTTAGTGGGACAGGTCGTCGAGCAGTACTTC. Its protein product is CASSLVGQVVEQYF.

The rearrangement links TRBV7-9 to TRBJ1-4; 10 positions agree with TRBD1. V shed 3 bases and J 8 bases; nucleotides not matched to a gene: 3. This CDR3 is 14 amino acids long. CDR1 is SEHNR, CDR2 FQNEAQ, per germline (reference sequence). The CDR3 protein is CASSLTGGREKLFF. Written as DNA, the CDR3 is TGTGCCAGCAGCTTGACAGGGGGCCGGGAAAAACTGTTTTTT. Full variable domain (rest looked up from reference TRBV7-9 and TRBJ1-4): DTGVSQNPRHKITKRGQNVTFRCDPISEHNRLYWYRQTLGQGPEFLTYFQNEAQLEKSRLLSDRFSAERPKGSFSTLEIQRTEQGDSAMYLCASSLTGGREKLFFGSGTQLSVL.

This rearrangement joins TRBV28 to TRBJ1-1; 11 bases map to TRBD1. Germline V gene sequence: CDR1 MDHEN, CDR2 SYDVKM. Trimming took 3 bases from V and 5 from J; bases not matched to a gene: 5. The CDR3 is 15 residues long. CDR3 in DNA: TGTGCCAGCAGTTTGGGGACAGGGGGGACAACTGAAGCTTTCTTT. This encodes CASSLGTGGTTEAFF. Complete variable domain (other parts from reference TRBV28 and TRBJ1-1): DVKVTQSSRYLVKRTGEKVFLECVQDMDHENMFWYRQDPGLGLRLIYFSYDVKMKEKGDIPEGYSVSREKKERFSLILESASTNQTSMYLCASSLGTGGTTEAFFGQGTRLTVV.